The 10 T cell receptor beta chains reported below all come from one sample, sequenced in a study of cytomegalovirus exposure and HLA in healthy donors. Both 60 Vbeta primers and 13 Jbeta primers went into the PCR. The protocol was immunoSEQ multiplex PCR, while the TCRdb copy is restricted to in-frame clones and leaves out a portion. The sample has approximately 91,000 clones; about 89% are singletons. The sequencing sample was made of PBMCs. These receptor sequences come from a man aged 30 to 45 in good health and CMV-seropositive.

Details on this clone: Because the CDR3's place on the DNA is in doubt, the DNA is left out and the CDR3 is given as listed by TCRdb. The rearrangement joins TRBV21-1 to TRBJ2-7; TRBD1 is taken as the D call from the table, unchecked against the DNA. TRBV21-1 is described as a pseudogene. The CDR3 adds up to 18 amino acids, both ends counted. CDR3 in amino acids: CASSKVGRGNRELYEQYF.

J is TRBJ2-1 and V is TRBV6-5; D gene ambiguous. This CDR3 has 15 residues. With 1 base removed from V and 6 bases from J, the gap between germline ends came to 13 bases. Germline CDR1 and CDR2: MNHEY and SVGAGI. The chain's CDR3 is CASSYFRVLANEQFF. In DNA form, the CDR3 reads TGTGCCAGCAGTTACTTTCGGGTCTTGGCCAATGAGCAGTTCTTC.

The V call is TRBV10-3, the J call TRBJ2-1; TRBD2 matches 7 bases. The V gene's germline CDR1 is ENHRY and CDR2 SYGVKD. J gave up 7 bases and V 11 bases, and 5 bases lay outside the gene matches. The CDR3 spans 11 residues. The CDR3 spells CAARTRNEQFF. The CDR3 bases are TGTGCCGCCCGGACTAGGAATGAGCAGTTCTTC.

The CDR3 nucleotides read TGTGCCAGTAGTGTGGACGGGGGGCGGTACGAGCAGTACTTC. Residues: CASSVDGGRYEQYF. The V and J genes are TRBV19 and TRBJ2-5; perhaps TRBD2 as D (7 bases). The J call may be incorrect, as the DNA end agrees better with TRBJ2-7. This CDR3 has 14 amino acids. Germline V CDR1 and CDR2: LNHDA, SQIVND (reference sequence).

V usage is TRBV6-1 and J usage is TRBJ2-2; TRBD2 might be the D (6 bases). The germline V and J ends were trimmed by 8 bases and 0 bases, with 13 bases remaining between them. This CDR3 has 15 residues. CDR1 is MNHNS, CDR2 SASEGT, per germline. The DNA for the CDR3 is TGTGCCAGCCTTTCCGGGACTTCGAACACCGGGGAGCTGTTTTTT. Its translation: CASLSGTSNTGELFF.

J is TRBJ2-7 and V is TRBV5-1; TRBD1 matches 10 bases. V was pared by 2 bases and J by 0 bases, with 5 bases of the junction left unmatched. The germline V gene encodes CDR1 SGHRS and CDR2 YFSETQ. CDR3 length equals 16 residues. This CDR3 reads CASSLTGTGVSYEQYF. CDR3 DNA: TGCGCCAGCAGCTTAACCGGGACAGGGGTCTCCTACGAGCAGTACTTC.

The chain carries TRBV25-1 and TRBJ1-2; possibly TRBD1 for D (6 bases). Deletions cut 2 bases from V and 1 base from J, with 17 bases between. The germline V gene encodes CDR1 MGHDK and CDR2 SYGVNS. CDR3 length equals 17 residues. For the CDR3, the DNA is TGTGCCAGCAGTGAAAAATCGGACAGACAACGTAACTATGGCTACACCTTC. Its translation is CASSEKSDRQRNYGYTF.

V gene TRBV29-1 combines with J gene TRBJ2-7; possible D gene TRBD1, 6 bases. This CDR3 has 11 residues. Germline V gene lookup returns CDR1 SQVTM and CDR2 ANQGSEA. Trimming took 4 bases from V and 9 from J, leaving 13 bases between them. The CDR3 region is CSVGQGKGQYF. As DNA, the CDR3 is TGCAGCGTTGGGCAGGGGAAAGGGCAGTACTTC.

This sequence joins TRBV19 and TRBJ2-7, with D possibly being TRBD2 (5 bases). The CDR3 covers 16 residues. The V end was cut by 3 bases, the J end by 5 bases, with 20 bases between. Germline V lookup: CDR1 LNHDA, CDR2 SQIVND (reference sequence). In nucleotides, the CDR3 is TGTGCCAGTAGTATTAAAGAGGGAACGAAGACTGACGAGCAGTACTTC. It yields the protein CASSIKEGTKTDEQYF.

The CDR3 loop is CASSPLWAGMTTEAFF. The DNA for the CDR3 is TGTGCCAGCAGCCCCCTCTGGGCAGGGATGACTACTGAAGCTTTCTTT. The J gene is TRBJ1-1, the V gene TRBV11-2; D might be TRBD1 (5 bases). CDR3 size: 16 residues. The germline V gene has CDR1 SGHAT and CDR2 FQNNGV. Trimming cost V 5 bases and J 5 bases, with 21 bases left between them.